This T cell receptor beta chain came from a study of T cell clones after liver transplantation. Study in general: Three of the eight recipients were HCV-positive; the rest had non-autoimmune, non-viral transplant indications. Subjects received no induction therapy and standard immunosuppression until randomization at 12-24 months post-transplant. Overall study findings and caveats: Post-transplant, graft-donor-reactive CD4 TCRbeta sequences in blood dropped significantly in most of the 8 subjects. Low donor cell numbers restricted donor-reactive repertoire measurement in a couple of subjects.

The CDR3 runs 16 residues. Germline assignment: CDR1 MNHNY and CDR2 SVGAGI (reference sequence). The trim removed 2 bases at V and 7 bases at J, leaving 7 bases unmatched. Concerning this clone: Its target is unknown.

Sequenced by immunoSEQ multiplex PCR; TCRdb stores in-frame clones only, minus some. The data hold some 50,000 clones, with under 85% observed a single time. The sequence came from a human patient who received a liver transplant. Some T cells may have originated in the graft donor. Sequences were derived from CD4+ T cells from blood, sampled at the 22-month timepoint. The chain links TRBV6-6 to TRBJ2-1; 11 bases agree with TRBD2. Here the CDR3 reads CASSYLSLAGGNEQFF. CDR3 bases: TGTGCCAGCAGTTACCTTTCGCTAGCGGGGGGAAATGAGCAGTTCTTC.